This TCR beta chain is drawn from a study of T cell changes during pregnancy in multiple sclerosis. The CDR3 runs to 13 residues. After removal of 7 bases from V and 7 bases from J, the junction contained 5 bases not matched to a gene. The germline CDR1 and CDR2 sequences are LNHDA and SQIVND (reference sequence). Some clones are missing from TCRdb's copy, which holds only in-frame ones; the method was immunoSEQ multiplex PCR. There are roughly 120,000 clones in the sample; 90% to 95% occur only once, and roughly 6% lies in the top ten. Sequences were derived from peripheral blood, sampled before pregnancy. This sequence was found in a female donor with multiple sclerosis, enrolled in a pregnancy study. The chain couples TRBV19 to TRBJ2-2; 8 bases are shared with TRBD1. The CDR3 region is CASTPDRVGELFF. Written as DNA, the CDR3 is TGTGCCAGTACCCCGGACAGGGTCGGGGAGCTGTTTTTT.